This entry is about one T cell receptor beta chain. The data stem from a study of blood T cell repertoires in COVID-19. Study-wide background: Sites in the United States, Italy and Spain provided acute and convalescent COVID-19 samples. PBMCs, B-cell-depleted T cells, or T cells provided the cDNA or gDNA that made up the material.

The germline CDR1 and CDR2 sequences are GTSNPN and SVGIG (reference sequence). The CDR3 extends over 14 amino acids. V was clipped by 3 bases and J by 5 bases, with 17 bases between them. The authors' processing: Reference gene primer amplification gave nucleated cell count estimates. Some clones are missing from TCRdb's copy, which holds only in-frame ones; the method was immunoSEQ multiplex PCR. V, J and clone size reflect that table, while D and trimming were determined from the DNA. The repertoire has about 370,000 clones, roughly nine tenths of them found once; the top ten carry 2.5% to 3.5%. Patients of the Seattle cohort, enrolled during active infection, were followed longitudinally.

The chain combines TRBV30 with TRBJ2-7, with D possibly TRBD1 on 6 matching bases. Sequenced input: peripheral blood. This TCR derives from a woman aged 30 to 39 with COVID-19, enrolled during active disease. The CDR3 DNA is TGTGCCTGGAGCCCTGGGGGCGGAGGTGACGAGCAGTACGTC. It codes for CAWSPGGGGDEQYV.